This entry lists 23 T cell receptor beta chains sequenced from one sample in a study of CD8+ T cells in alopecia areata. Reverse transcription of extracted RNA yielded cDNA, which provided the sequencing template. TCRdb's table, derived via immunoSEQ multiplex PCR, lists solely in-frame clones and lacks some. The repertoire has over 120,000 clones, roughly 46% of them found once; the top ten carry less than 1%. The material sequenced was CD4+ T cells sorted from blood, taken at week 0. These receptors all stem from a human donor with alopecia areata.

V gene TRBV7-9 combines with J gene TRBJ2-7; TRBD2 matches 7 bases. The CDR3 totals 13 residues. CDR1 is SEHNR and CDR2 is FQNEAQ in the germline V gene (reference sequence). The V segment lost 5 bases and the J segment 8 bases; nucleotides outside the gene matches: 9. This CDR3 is CASSRGGSTKQYF. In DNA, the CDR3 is TGTGCCAGCAGCCGGGGAGGGTCGACGAAGCAGTACTTC.

CDR3 nucleotides: TGTGCCGGTCGGTCGGGGACAGAAGCTTTCTTT. This gives the protein CAGRSGTEAFF. The rearrangement links TRBV2 to TRBJ1-1; possibly TRBD1 for D (6 bases). V lost 11 bases and J 8 bases, leaving 15 bases between the germline ends. The CDR3 has 11 amino acids. From germline, CDR1 is SNHLY and CDR2 FYNNEI.

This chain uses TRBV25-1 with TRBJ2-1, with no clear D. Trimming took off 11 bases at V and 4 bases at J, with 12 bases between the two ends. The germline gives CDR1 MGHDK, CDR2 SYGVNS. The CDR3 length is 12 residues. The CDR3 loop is CAAPRTYNEQFF. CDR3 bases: TGTGCCGCTCCGAGGACGTACAATGAGCAGTTCTTC.

The CDR3 bases are TGTGCCAGCAGCTTGAATAGGGCCGGGGAGCTGTTTTTT. Translating it yields CASSLNRAGELFF. The rearrangement links TRBV7-2 to TRBJ2-2; the D is unclear. V was cut by 3 bases and J by 6 bases, with 8 bases left in between. The CDR3 consists of 13 residues. CDR1 and CDR2 (germline): SGHTA, FQGNSA.

The CDR3 region has the DNA TGCGCCAGCAGCCAAGCTTGGGTATCCTACAATGAGCAGTTCTTC. Protein: CASSQAWVSYNEQFF. This sequence joins TRBV4-1 and TRBJ2-1; no reliable D call. The germline gives CDR1 MGHRA, CDR2 YSYEKL. V lost 1 base, J lost 1 base, and 8 bases lay in between. There are 15 residues in the CDR3.

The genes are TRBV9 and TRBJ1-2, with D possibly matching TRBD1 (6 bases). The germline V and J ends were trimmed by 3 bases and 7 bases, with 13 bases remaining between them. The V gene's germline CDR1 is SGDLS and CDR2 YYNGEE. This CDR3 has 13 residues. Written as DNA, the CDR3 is TGTGCCAGCAGCGCGGGGGCAGGGAGTGGCTACACCTTC. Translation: CASSAGAGSGYTF.

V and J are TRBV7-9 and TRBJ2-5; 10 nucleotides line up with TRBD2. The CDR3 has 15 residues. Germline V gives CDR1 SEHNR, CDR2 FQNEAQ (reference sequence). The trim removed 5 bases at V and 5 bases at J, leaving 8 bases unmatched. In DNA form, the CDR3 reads TGTGCCAGCAGCAGGCCAGCGGGAGGGCCGGAGACCCAGTACTTC. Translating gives CASSRPAGGPETQYF.

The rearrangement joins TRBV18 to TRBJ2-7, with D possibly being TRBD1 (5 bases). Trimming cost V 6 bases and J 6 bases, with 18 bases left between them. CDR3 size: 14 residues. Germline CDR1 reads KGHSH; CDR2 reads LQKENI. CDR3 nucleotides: TGTGCCAGCTCGAACACAGGATCGTCGGGCGAGCAGTACTTC. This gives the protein CASSNTGSSGEQYF.

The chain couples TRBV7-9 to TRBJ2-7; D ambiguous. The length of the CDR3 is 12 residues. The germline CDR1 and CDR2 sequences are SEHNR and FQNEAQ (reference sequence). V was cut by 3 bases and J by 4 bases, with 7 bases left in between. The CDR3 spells CASSFSRYEQYF. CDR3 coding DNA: TGTGCCAGCAGCTTTAGCCGATACGAGCAGTACTTC.

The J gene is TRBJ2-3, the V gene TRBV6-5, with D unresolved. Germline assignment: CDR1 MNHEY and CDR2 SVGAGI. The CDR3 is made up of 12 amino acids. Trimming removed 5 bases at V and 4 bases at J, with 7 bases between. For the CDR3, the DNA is TGTGCCAGCAGTGCGACGGCAGATACGCAGTATTTT. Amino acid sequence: CASSATADTQYF.

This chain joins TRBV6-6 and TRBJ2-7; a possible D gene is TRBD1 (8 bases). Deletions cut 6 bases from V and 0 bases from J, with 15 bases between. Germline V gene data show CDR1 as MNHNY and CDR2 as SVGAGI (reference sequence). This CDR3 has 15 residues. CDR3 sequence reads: CASRWGGQASYEQYF. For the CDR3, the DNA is TGTGCCAGCAGGTGGGGGGGACAGGCCTCCTACGAGCAGTACTTC.

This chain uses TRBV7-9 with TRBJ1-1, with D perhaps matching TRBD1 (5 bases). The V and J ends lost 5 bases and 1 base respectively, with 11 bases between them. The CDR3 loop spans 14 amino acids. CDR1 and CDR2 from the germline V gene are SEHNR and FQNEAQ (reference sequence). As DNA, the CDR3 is TGTGCCAGCAGCCCCGGGACGGAGAACACTGAAGCTTTCTTT. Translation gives CASSPGTENTEAFF.

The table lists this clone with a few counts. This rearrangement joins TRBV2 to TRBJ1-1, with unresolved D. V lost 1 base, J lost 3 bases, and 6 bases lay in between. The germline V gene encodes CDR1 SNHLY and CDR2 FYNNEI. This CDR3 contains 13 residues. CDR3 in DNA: TGTGCCAGCAGTGAAGAAAGGGACACTGAAGCTTTCTTT. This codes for CASSEERDTEAFF. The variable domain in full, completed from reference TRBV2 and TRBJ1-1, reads EPEVTQTPSHQVTQMGQEVILRCVPISNHLYFYWYRQILGQKVEFLVSFYNNEISEKSEIFDDQFSVERPDGSNFTLKIRSTKLEDSAMYFCASSEERDTEAFFGQGTRLTVV.

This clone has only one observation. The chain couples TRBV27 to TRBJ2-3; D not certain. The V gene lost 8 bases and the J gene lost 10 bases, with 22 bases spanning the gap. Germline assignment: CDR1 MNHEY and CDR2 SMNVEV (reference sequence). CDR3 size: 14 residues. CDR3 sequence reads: CASQKSGTSLAQYF. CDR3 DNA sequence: TGTGCCAGCCAAAAGTCTGGCACCTCCCTTGCGCAGTATTTT.

As DNA, the CDR3 is TGCGCCAGCAGCTTTCTCACCGGGACTGGCTACAATGAGCAGTTCTTC. This codes for CASSFLTGTGYNEQFF. This chain uses TRBV5-1 with TRBJ2-1; the D gene is possibly TRBD2 (6 bases). V lost 2 bases, J lost 3 bases, and 15 bases lay in between. Germline V lookup: CDR1 SGHRS, CDR2 YFSETQ. The CDR3 is 16 residues long.

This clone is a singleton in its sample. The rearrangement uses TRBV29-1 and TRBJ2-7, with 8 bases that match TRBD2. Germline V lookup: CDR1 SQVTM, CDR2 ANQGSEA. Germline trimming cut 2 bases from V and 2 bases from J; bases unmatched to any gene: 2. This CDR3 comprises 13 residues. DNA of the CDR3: TGCAGCGTTGAAACTAGCGGACCCTACGAGCAGTACTTC. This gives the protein CSVETSGPYEQYF.

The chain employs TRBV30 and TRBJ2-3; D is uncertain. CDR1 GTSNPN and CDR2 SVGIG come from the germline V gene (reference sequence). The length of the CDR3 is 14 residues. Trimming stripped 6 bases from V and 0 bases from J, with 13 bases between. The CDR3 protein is CACSLGVSTDTQYF. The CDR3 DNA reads TGTGCCTGTAGCCTCGGCGTCAGCACAGATACGCAGTATTTT.

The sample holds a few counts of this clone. The CDR3: CSVEGGNSGANVLTF. CDR3 DNA sequence: TGCAGCGTTGAGGGTGGGAATTCTGGGGCCAACGTCCTGACTTTC. The chain employs TRBV29-1 and TRBJ2-6; no firm D call. Per the germline V gene, CDR1 is SQVTM and CDR2 is ANQGSEA. Trimming removed 3 bases from V and 1 base from J, with 10 bases in between. This CDR3 is built from 15 residues.

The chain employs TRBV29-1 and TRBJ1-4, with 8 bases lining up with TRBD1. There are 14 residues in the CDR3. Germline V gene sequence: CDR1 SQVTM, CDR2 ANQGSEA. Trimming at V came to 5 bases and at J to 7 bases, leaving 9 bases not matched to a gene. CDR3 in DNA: TGCAGCGTTTCAGGGGGCGCGAGAGGTGAAAAACTGTTTTTT. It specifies CSVSGGARGEKLFF. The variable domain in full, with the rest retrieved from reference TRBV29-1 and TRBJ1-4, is SAVISQKPSRDICQRGTSLTIQCQVDSQVTMMFWYRQQPGQSLTLIATANQGSEATYESGFVIDKFPISRPNLTFSTLTVSNMSPEDSSIYLCSVSGGARGEKLFFGSGTQLSVL.

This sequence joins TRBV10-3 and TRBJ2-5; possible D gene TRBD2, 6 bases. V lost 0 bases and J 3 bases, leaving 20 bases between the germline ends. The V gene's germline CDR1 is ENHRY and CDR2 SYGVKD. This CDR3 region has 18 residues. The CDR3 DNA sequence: TGTGCCATCAGTGAGTCCAAGGGAGGCAGCACAAGGGAAGAGACCCAGTACTTC. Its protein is CAISESKGGSTREETQYF.

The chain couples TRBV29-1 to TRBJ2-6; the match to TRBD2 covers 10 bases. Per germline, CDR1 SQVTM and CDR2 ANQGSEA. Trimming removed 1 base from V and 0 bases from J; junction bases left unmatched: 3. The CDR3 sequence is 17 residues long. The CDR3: CSVEGTSGYSGANVLTF. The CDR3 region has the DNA TGCAGCGTTGAAGGGACTAGCGGCTACTCTGGGGCCAACGTCCTGACTTTC.

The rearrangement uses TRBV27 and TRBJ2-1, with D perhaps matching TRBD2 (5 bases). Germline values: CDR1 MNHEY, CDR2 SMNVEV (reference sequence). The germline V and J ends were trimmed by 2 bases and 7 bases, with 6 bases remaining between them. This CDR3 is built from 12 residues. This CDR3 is CASSLSGNEQFF. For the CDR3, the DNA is TGTGCCAGCAGTTTAAGCGGTAATGAGCAGTTCTTC.

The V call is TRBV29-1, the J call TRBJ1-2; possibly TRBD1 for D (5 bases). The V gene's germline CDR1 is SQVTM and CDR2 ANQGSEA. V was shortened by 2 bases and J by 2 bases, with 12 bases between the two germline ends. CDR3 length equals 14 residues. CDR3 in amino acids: CSVEPFQGNYGYTF. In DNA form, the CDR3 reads TGCAGCGTTGAACCGTTCCAGGGAAACTATGGCTACACCTTC.